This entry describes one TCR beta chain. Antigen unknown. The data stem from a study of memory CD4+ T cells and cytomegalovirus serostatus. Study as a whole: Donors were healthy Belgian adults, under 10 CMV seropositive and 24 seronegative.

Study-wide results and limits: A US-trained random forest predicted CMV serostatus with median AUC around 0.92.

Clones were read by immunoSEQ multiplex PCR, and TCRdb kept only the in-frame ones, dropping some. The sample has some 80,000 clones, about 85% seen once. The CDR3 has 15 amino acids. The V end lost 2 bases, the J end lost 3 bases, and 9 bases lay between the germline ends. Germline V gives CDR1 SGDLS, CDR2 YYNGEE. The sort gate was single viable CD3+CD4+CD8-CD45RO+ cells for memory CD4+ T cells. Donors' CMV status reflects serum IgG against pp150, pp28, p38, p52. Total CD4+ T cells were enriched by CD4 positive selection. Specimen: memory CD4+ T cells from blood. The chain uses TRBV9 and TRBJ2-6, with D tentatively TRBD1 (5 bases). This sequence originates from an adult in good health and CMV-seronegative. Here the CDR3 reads CASSVSGFGANVLTF. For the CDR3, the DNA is TGTGCCAGCAGCGTGTCAGGGTTTGGGGCCAACGTCCTGACTTTC.